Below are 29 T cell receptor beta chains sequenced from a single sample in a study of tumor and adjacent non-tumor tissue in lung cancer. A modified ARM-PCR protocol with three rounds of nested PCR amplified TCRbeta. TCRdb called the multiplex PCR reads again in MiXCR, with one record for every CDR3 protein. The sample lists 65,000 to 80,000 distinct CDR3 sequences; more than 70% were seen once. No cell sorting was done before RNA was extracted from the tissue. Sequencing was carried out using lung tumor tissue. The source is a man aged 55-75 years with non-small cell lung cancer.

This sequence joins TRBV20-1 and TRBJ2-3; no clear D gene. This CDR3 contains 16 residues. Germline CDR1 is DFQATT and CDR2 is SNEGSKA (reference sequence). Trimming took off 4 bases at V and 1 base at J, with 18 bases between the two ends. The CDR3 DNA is TGCAGTGCTACACCCCCGCCCGGCCGGGGCACAGATACGCAGTATTTT. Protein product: CSATPPPGRGTDTQYF.

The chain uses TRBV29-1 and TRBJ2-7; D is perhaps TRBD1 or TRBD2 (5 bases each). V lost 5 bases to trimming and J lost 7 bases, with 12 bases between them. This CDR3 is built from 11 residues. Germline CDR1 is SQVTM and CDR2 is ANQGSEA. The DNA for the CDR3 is TGCAGCGTTCGAGGGGACGATGAGCAGTACTTC. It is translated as CSVRGDDEQYF.

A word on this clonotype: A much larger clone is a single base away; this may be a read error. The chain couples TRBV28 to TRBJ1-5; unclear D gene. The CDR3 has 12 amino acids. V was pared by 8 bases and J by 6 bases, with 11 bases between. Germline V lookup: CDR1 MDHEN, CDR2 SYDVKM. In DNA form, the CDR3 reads TGTGCCAGCCACACGGGCAGTCAGCCCCAGCATTTT. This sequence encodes CASHTGSQPQHF.

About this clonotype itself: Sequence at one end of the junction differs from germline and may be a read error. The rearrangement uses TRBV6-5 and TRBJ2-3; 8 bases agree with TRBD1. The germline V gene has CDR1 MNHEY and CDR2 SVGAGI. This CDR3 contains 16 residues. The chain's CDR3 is CASTSLQGGDTDTLYF. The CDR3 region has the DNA TGTGCCAGCACTTCCCTACAGGGGGGCGATACAGATACGCTGTATTTT.

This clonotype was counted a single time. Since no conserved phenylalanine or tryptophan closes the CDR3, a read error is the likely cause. CDR3 DNA sequence: TGTGCCAGCAGTGAAGAGGGGCGGAGTCGAAATAATTCACCCCTCCACCTT. It yields the protein CASSEEGRSRNNSPLHL. This chain uses TRBV6-1 with TRBJ1-6; D perhaps matches TRBD1 (5 bases). The CDR3 is 17 amino acids. Germline CDR1 MNHNS, CDR2 SASEGT. V was trimmed by 1 base and J by 5 bases, leaving 15 bases between them.

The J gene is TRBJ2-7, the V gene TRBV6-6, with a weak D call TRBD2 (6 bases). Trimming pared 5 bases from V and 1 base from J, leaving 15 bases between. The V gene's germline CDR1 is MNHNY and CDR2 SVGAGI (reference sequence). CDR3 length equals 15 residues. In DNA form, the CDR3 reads TGTGCCAGCAGTGAATCTAGCGCGAGATCCTACGAGCAGTACTTC. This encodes CASSESSARSYEQYF.

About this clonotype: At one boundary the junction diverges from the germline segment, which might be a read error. DNA of the CDR3: TGTGCCAACAGCCGCGACCGAGGTGTAGCTTTCTTT. Translating gives CANSRDRGVAFF. The rearrangement uses TRBV11-1 and TRBJ1-1; D is ambiguous. The CDR3 runs 12 residues. The germline gives CDR1 SGHAT, CDR2 FQDESV (reference sequence). Full variable domain (outside the CDR3, taken from reference TRBV11-1 and TRBJ1-1): EAEVAQSPRYKITEKSQAVAFWCDPISGHATLYWYRQILGQGPELLVQFQDESVVDDSQLPKDRFSAERLKGVDSTLKIQPAELGDSAMYLCANSRDRGVAFFGQGTRLTVV.

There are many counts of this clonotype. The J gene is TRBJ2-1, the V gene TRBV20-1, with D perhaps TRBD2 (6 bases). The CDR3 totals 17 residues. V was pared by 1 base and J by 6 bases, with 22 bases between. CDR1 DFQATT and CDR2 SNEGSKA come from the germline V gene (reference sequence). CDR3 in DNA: TGCAGTGCTAGAGGCCTTAGAGAGCTCTCGCGGGGCAATGAGCAGTTCTTC. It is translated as CSARGLRELSRGNEQFF.

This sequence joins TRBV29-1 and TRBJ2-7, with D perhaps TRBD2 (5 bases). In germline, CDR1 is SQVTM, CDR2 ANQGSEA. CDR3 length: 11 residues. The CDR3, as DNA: TGCAGGTGTGGGAGCTCCTACGAGCAGTACTTC. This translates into CRCGSSYEQYF.

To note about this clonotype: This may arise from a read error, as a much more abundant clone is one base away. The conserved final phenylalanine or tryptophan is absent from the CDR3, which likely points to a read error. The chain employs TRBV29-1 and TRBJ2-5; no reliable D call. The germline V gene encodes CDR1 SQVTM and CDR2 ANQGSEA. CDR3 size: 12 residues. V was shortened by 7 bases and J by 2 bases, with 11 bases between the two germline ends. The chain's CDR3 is CSGCYWQETQYL. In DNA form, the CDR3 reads TGCAGCGGTTGCTATTGGCAAGAGACCCAGTACCTC.

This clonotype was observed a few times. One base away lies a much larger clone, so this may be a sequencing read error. CDR3 nucleotides: TGCAGTGTGTACTCCGGGACAGGCCATCAGCCACAGTATTTT. Translation: CSVYSGTGHQPQYF. The rearrangement links TRBV20-1 to TRBJ1-5, with 8 nucleotides matching TRBD1. The J call is uncertain, as TRBJ2-3 better fits the DNA end. Germline CDR1 is DFQATT and CDR2 is SNEGSKA (reference sequence). CDR3 length: 14 amino acids.

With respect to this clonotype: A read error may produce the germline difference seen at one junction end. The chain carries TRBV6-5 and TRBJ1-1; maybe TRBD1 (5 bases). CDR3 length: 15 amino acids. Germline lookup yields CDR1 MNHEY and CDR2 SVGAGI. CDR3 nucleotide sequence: TGTGCCAGCAATTACTCCCGCAGGGATGGGACTGAAGCTTTCTTT. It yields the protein CASNYSRRDGTEAFF.

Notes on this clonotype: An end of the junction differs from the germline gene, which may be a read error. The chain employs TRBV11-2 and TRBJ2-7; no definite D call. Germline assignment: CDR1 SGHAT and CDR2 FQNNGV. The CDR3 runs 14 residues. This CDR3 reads CACSLDGPLDEHYF. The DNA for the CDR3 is TGTGCCTGCAGCTTAGACGGCCCACTGGACGAGCACTACTTC. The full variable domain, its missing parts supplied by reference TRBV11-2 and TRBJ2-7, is EAGVAQSPRYKIIEKRQSVAFWCNPISGHATLYWYQQILGQGPKLLIQFQNNGVVDDSQLPKDRFSAERLKGVDSTLKIQPAKLEDSAVYLCACSLDGPLDEHYFGPGTRLTVT.

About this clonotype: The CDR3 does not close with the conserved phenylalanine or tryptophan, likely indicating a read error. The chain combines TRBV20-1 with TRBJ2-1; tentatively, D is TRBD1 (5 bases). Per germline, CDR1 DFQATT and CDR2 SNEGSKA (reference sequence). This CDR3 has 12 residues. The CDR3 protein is CSARGPNNKQFL. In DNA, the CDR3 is TGCAGTGCTAGGGGGCCGAACAATAAGCAGTTCTTA.

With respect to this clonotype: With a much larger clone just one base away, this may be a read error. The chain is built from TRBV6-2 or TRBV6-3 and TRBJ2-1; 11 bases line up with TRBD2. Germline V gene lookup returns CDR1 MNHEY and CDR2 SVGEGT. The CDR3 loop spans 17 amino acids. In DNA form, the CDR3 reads TGTGCCAGCAGACTACCCCTTAGCGGGAGGGCCTTCAATGCGCAGTTCTTC. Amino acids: CASRLPLSGRAFNAQFF.

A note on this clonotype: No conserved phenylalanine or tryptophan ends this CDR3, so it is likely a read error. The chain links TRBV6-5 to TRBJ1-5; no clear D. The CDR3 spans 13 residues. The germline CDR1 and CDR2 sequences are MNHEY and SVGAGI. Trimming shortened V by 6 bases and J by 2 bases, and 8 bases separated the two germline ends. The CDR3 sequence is CASRPGCNQPQHS. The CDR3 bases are TGTGCCAGCAGACCTGGGTGCAATCAGCCCCAGCATTCT.

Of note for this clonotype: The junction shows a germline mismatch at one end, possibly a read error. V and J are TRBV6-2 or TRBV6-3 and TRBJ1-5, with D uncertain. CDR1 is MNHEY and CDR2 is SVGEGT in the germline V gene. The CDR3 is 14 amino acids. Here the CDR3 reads CTSSSRYSNQPQHF. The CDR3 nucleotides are TGTACCAGCAGTTCTCGTTATAGCAATCAGCCCCAGCATTTT.

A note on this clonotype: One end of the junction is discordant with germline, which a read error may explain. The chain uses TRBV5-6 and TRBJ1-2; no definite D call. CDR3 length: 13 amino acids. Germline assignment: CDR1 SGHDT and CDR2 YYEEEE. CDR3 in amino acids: CASSHWQSYGYTF. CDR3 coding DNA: TGTGCCAGCAGCCACTGGCAGAGCTATGGGTACACCTTC.

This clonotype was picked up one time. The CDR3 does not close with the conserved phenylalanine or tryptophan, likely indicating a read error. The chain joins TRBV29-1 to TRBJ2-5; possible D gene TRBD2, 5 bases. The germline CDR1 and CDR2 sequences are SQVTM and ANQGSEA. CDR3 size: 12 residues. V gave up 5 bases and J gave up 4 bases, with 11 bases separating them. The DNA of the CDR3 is TGCAGCGTTACGGGGAGTACAGAGACCCAGTACCTG. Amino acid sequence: CSVTGSTETQYL.

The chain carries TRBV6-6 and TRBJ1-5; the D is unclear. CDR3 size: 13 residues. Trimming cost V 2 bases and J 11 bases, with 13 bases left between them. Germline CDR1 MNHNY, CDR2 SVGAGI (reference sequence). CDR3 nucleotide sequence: TGTGCCAGCAGTTACGGTGTAGATGAGGCCCAGCATTTT. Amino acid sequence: CASSYGVDEAQHF.

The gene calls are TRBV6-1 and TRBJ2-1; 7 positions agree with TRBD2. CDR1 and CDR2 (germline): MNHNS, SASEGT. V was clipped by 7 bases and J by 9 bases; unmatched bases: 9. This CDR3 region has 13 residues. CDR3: CASNLGGITEQFF. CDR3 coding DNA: TGTGCCAGCAACTTGGGGGGGATTACTGAGCAGTTCTTC.

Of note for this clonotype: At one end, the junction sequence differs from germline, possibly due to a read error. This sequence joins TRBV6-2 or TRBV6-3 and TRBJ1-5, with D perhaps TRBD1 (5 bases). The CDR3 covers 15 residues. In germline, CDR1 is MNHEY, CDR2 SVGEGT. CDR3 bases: TGTGCCAGCAACCCTACAAGGGAAGGGGATCAGTCCCAGCATTTT. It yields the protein CASNPTREGDQSQHF.

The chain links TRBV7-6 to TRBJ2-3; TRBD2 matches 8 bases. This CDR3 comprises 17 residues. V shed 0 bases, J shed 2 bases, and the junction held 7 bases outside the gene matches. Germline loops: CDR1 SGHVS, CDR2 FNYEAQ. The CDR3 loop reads CASSLARDGRATDTQYF. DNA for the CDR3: TGTGCCAGCAGCTTAGCGCGTGACGGGAGGGCCACAGATACGCAGTATTTT.

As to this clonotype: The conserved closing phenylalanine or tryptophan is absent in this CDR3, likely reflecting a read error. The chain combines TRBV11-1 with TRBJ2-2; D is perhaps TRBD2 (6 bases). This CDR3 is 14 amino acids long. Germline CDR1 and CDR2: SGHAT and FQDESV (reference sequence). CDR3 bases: TGTGCCAGCAGCTATACTAGTAGCAACGGGGGGCTGTTTATT. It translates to CASSYTSSNGGLFI.

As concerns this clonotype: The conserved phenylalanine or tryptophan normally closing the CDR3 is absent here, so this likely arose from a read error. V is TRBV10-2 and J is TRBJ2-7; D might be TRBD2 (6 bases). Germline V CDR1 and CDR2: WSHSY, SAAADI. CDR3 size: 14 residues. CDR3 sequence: CARSDGGNPYEQYL. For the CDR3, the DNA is TGCGCCCGCAGTGACGGAGGGAATCCCTACGAGCAGTACTTG.

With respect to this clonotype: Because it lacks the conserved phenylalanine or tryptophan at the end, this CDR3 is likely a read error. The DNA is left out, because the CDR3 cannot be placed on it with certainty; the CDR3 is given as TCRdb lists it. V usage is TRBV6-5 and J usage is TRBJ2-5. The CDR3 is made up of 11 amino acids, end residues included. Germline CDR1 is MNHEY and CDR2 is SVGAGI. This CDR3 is CDSSYGKTHYS.

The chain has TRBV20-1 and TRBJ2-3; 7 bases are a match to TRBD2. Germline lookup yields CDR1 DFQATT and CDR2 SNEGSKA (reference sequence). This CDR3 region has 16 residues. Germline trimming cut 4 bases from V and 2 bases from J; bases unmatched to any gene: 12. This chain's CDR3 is CSATPPPSGNTDTQYF. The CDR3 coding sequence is TGCAGTGCTACACCCCCGCCCAGCGGGAACACAGATACGCAGTATTTT.

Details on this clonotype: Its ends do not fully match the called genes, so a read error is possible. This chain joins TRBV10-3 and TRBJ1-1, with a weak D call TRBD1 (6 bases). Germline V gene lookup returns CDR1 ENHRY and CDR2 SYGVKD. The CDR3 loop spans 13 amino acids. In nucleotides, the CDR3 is TGTTCCATCAGTGAGTCAGGGACATTTGATGCTTTCTTT. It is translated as CSISESGTFDAFF.

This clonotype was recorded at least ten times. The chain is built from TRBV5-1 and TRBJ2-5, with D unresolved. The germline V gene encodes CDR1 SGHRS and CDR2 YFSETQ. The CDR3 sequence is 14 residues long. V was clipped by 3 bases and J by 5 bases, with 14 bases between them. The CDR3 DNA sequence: TGCGCCAGCAGCTCGACTGCAGGCCTCGAGACCCAGTACTTC. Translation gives CASSSTAGLETQYF.